This record looks at one T cell receptor (beta chain) sequence and its context. This record belongs to a study of shared clonotypes between healthy human individuals. At the level of the study: Researchers assigned three CD4 naive, three CD4 memory, two CD8 naive and one CD8 memory plate to each donor.

Assay used: immunoSEQ multiplex PCR; TCRdb lists only in-frame clones, some missing. The table has millions of clones, more than 85% seen once. This CDR3 has 14 amino acids. V lost 6 bases to trimming and J lost 1 base; unmatched junction nucleotides: 6. Germline V gene sequence: CDR1 MNHEY, CDR2 SMNVEV (reference sequence). The chain employs TRBV27 and TRBJ2-7; 7 positions match TRBD2. The sample consisted of naive CD4+ T cells from PBMCs. Described subset: CD45RA+ positively selected. This TCR derives from a man in his late teens or twenties in good health. Some clones in this sample may be carry-over from other donors' samples. CDR3 bases: TGTGCCAGCAGCCACCAGCGGGGTTCCTACGAGCAGTACTTC. Its translation is CASSHQRGSYEQYF.